One sample yielded the 2 T cell receptor beta chains listed below, sequenced in a study of PD-1 blockade in classical Hodgkin lymphoma. No patient escaped relapse after autologous stem cell transplantation, and brentuximab vedotin exposure varied. The data were produced by immunoSEQ multiplex PCR, yet TCRdb's version contains in-frame clones alone and is incomplete. Of 100,000 or so clones listed, 85% to 90% are singletons. The specimen comprised peripheral blood mononuclear cells (PBMCs), sampled before the second cycle of nivolumab. These receptors originate from a human donor with classical Hodgkin lymphoma.

The CDR3 reads CASSVGPGTQNIQYF. In nucleotides, the CDR3 is TGTGCCAGCAGTGTCGGCCCCGGGACTCAAAACATTCAGTACTTC. The J gene is TRBJ2-4, the V gene TRBV6-4, with D maybe TRBD2 (6 bases). The V and J ends lost 4 bases and 5 bases respectively, with 15 bases between them. The CDR3 totals 15 residues. Germline loops: CDR1 MRHNA, CDR2 SNTAGT.

The chain recombines TRBV30 with TRBJ2-7; possibly TRBD1 or TRBD2 for D (6 bases each). V was clipped by 2 bases and J by 3 bases, with 17 bases between them. Germline assignment: CDR1 GTSNPN and CDR2 SVGIG (reference sequence). CDR3 size: 15 residues. The CDR3 here is CAWSSPDRTNYEQYF. CDR3 nucleotides: TGTGCCTGGAGTTCCCCAGACAGGACTAACTACGAGCAGTACTTC.